The 23 T cell receptor beta chains below come from one sample, sequenced in a study of CD8+ T cells in alopecia areata. Extracted RNA was reverse transcribed, and the resulting cDNA served as sequencing template. Repertoires were generated with immunoSEQ multiplex PCR, while TCRdb's copy carries only in-frame clones and drops some. The table includes around 150,000 clones, approximately 65% detected once. The sequenced sample was CD8+ T cells sorted from blood. The origin of the receptors is a human donor in good health.

This clone was found a few times. CDR3: CSAYGGLSYEQYF. The CDR3 DNA is TGCAGCGCCTATGGAGGGCTGTCCTACGAGCAGTACTTC. The chain combines TRBV29-1 with TRBJ2-7; TRBD2 might be the D (6 bases). The length of the CDR3 is 13 residues. With 7 bases removed from V and 1 base from J, the gap between germline ends came to 14 bases. Germline lookup yields CDR1 SQVTM and CDR2 ANQGSEA.

The chain combines TRBV9 with TRBJ2-7; D not resolved. The CDR3 is 15 residues long. Germline V gene sequence: CDR1 SGDLS, CDR2 YYNGEE. The V end lost 0 bases, the J end lost 2 bases, and 12 bases lay between the germline ends. CDR3 sequence reads: CASSVDFQSTYEQYF. DNA for the CDR3: TGTGCCAGCAGCGTAGATTTCCAGTCCACCTACGAGCAGTACTTC.

V gene TRBV9 combines with J gene TRBJ2-6; D may be TRBD1 (6 bases). Trimming removed 3 bases from V and 0 bases from J, with 25 bases in between. CDR1 and CDR2 from the germline V gene are SGDLS and YYNGEE. The CDR3 covers 21 residues. The chain's CDR3 is CASSGGGPPRGGSSGANVLTF. In DNA form, the CDR3 reads TGTGCCAGCAGCGGTGGGGGACCCCCCAGGGGCGGAAGCTCTGGGGCCAACGTCCTGACTTTC.

This chain joins TRBV7-6 and TRBJ2-5; D is unresolved. CDR3 length equals 16 residues. The V gene lost 0 bases and the J gene lost 3 bases, with 14 bases spanning the gap. The germline V gene has CDR1 SGHVS and CDR2 FNYEAQ. The CDR3 here is CASSLAVSERKETQYF. DNA for the CDR3: TGTGCCAGCAGCTTAGCTGTTTCGGAGAGGAAAGAGACCCAGTACTTC.

This chain links TRBV14 with TRBJ2-2; D call uncertain. V dropped 0 bases and J dropped 2 bases, with 7 bases sitting between them. This CDR3 is built from 15 residues. Germline V gene sequence: CDR1 SGHDN, CDR2 FVKESK. In DNA form, the CDR3 reads TGTGCCAGCAGCCAAGATCCCAGTAACACCGGGGAGCTGTTTTTT. Protein: CASSQDPSNTGELFF.

The rearrangement joins TRBV7-9 to TRBJ2-1; TRBD2 is a possible D gene (5 bases). V was trimmed by 4 bases and J by 10 bases, leaving 11 bases between them. The CDR3 has 12 amino acids. Germline CDR1 is SEHNR and CDR2 is FQNEAQ (reference sequence). The CDR3 here is CASSSEGREQFF. In nucleotides, the CDR3 is TGTGCCAGCAGCTCCGAGGGCCGCGAGCAGTTCTTC.

This clone has only a few counts. The chain uses TRBV2 and TRBJ2-2; D is unclear. Trimming removed 6 bases at V and 6 bases at J, with 8 bases between. The CDR3 extends over 12 amino acids. CDR1 SNHLY and CDR2 FYNNEI come from the germline V gene. CDR3 in DNA: TGTGCCAGCAGCGTTAATCCCGGGGAGCTGTTTTTT. This sequence encodes CASSVNPGELFF.

The gene calls are TRBV2 and TRBJ2-5, with D unclear. The CDR3 consists of 11 residues. V was cut by 7 bases and J by 0 bases, with 3 bases left in between. CDR1 and CDR2 (germline): SNHLY, FYNNEI. CDR3 protein: CASMYQETQYF. The CDR3 DNA sequence: TGTGCCAGCATGTACCAAGAGACCCAGTACTTC. Looking up the rest from reference TRBV2 and TRBJ2-5 gives the full variable domain: EPEVTQTPSHQVTQMGQEVILRCVPISNHLYFYWYRQILGQKVEFLVSFYNNEISEKSEIFDDQFSVERPDGSNFTLKIRSTKLEDSAMYFCASMYQETQYFGPGTRLLVL.

The sample holds a few counts of this clone. V usage is TRBV5-5 and J usage is TRBJ2-1; D gene ambiguous. The CDR3 is 15 residues long. Trimming shortened V by 3 bases and J by 0 bases, and 10 bases separated the two germline ends. Germline CDR1 SGHKS, CDR2 YYEKEE (reference sequence). CDR3 nucleotide sequence: TGTGCCAGCAGCTCGCTCGACTCCTCCTACAATGAGCAGTTCTTC. It is translated as CASSSLDSSYNEQFF. Variable domain in full (rest from reference TRBV5-5 and TRBJ2-1): DAGVTQSPTHLIKTRGQQVTLRCSPISGHKSVSWYQQVLGQGPQFIFQYYEKEERGRGNFPDRFSARQFPNYSSELNVNALLLGDSALYLCASSSLDSSYNEQFFGPGTRLTVL.

The DNA of the CDR3 is TGTGCCAGCTCTCCGGCGGGAGTGGTAGATACGCAGTATTTT. It specifies CASSPAGVVDTQYF. This sequence joins TRBV18 and TRBJ2-3, with 7 nucleotides matching TRBD2. The CDR3 loop spans 14 amino acids. In germline, CDR1 is KGHSH, CDR2 LQKENI. V gave up 6 bases and J gave up 5 bases; unmatched junction bases: 8.

This rearrangement joins TRBV29-1 to TRBJ2-3; unclear D gene. V lost 3 bases, J lost 5 bases, and 6 bases lay in between. Germline V gene sequence: CDR1 SQVTM, CDR2 ANQGSEA. The CDR3 has 11 residues. In nucleotides, the CDR3 is TGCAGCGTTGATTGGGGAGATACGCAGTATTTT. It encodes CSVDWGDTQYF.

The chain carries TRBV23-1 and TRBJ2-1; 13 bases align to TRBD2. TRBV23-1 is an open reading frame, and its role is uncertain. This CDR3 has 17 amino acids. With V trimmed by 2 bases and J by 6 bases, 7 bases remained unmatched. The DNA for the CDR3 is TGCGCCAGCAGTCAAAGCCCACTAGCGGGAGGGCGCAATGAGCAGTTCTTC. Translating gives CASSQSPLAGGRNEQFF.

This chain uses TRBV7-8 with TRBJ1-1, with 7 bases that match TRBD1. There are 15 residues in the CDR3. CDR1 and CDR2 from the germline V gene are SGHVS and FQNEAQ. V shed 2 bases and J 0 bases; nucleotides not matched to a gene: 3. The CDR3: CASSLSGQLNTEAFF. The CDR3 nucleotides read TGTGCCAGCAGCTTATCGGGACAGCTGAACACTGAAGCTTTCTTT.

The chain joins TRBV6-6 to TRBJ2-7, with 7 bases lining up with TRBD1. This CDR3 region has 13 residues. Trimming removed 2 bases from V and 3 bases from J; junction bases left unmatched: 1. Germline values: CDR1 MNHNY, CDR2 SVGAGI (reference sequence). CDR3 residues: CASSYGTVYEQYF. The DNA for the CDR3 is TGTGCCAGCAGTTACGGGACAGTCTACGAGCAGTACTTC.

The rearrangement joins TRBV5-4 to TRBJ2-5; 10 nucleotides match TRBD2. The V gene end was trimmed by 1 base and the J gene end by 5 bases; junction bases not matched to a gene: 11. From germline, CDR1 is SGHNT and CDR2 YYREEE (reference sequence). The CDR3 consists of 17 residues. CDR3 nucleotides: TGTGCCAGCAGCTTGTCGGCGCCTAGCGGGAGATTCGAGACCCAGTACTTC. Protein: CASSLSAPSGRFETQYF.

This chain uses TRBV6-5 with TRBJ2-1; possibly TRBD1 or TRBD2 for D (5 bases each). Germline V gives CDR1 MNHEY, CDR2 SVGAGI. Trimming stripped 8 bases from V and 8 bases from J, with 16 bases between. The length of the CDR3 is 13 residues. CDR3 region: CASAPGDVDEQFF. CDR3 in DNA: TGTGCCAGCGCCCCCGGGGACGTCGATGAGCAGTTCTTC.

This clone was recorded a few times. V and J are TRBV10-3 and TRBJ2-5; D is uncertain. V dropped 2 bases and J dropped 3 bases, with 10 bases sitting between them. Germline V gene lookup returns CDR1 ENHRY and CDR2 SYGVKD. The CDR3 has 14 amino acids. The CDR3 here is CAISEHYTKETQYF. In DNA form, the CDR3 reads TGTGCCATCAGTGAGCACTATACCAAAGAGACCCAGTACTTC.

This clone was counted only a few times. The chain joins TRBV10-2 to TRBJ2-3; 10 positions match TRBD2. Per the germline V gene, CDR1 is WSHSY and CDR2 is SAAADI. The CDR3 spans 15 residues. V lost 4 bases, J lost 6 bases, and 7 bases stayed unmatched. The CDR3 here is CASSVASGRWDTQYF. The DNA for the CDR3 is TGCGCCAGCAGTGTGGCTAGCGGGAGATGGGATACGCAGTATTTT.

The genes are TRBV29-1 and TRBJ2-5; 7 bases are shared with TRBD2. The J segment lost 3 bases and the V segment lost 2 bases, leaving 3 bases of the junction unmatched. CDR1 is SQVTM, CDR2 ANQGSEA, per germline. CDR3 size: 13 residues. The CDR3 nucleotides are TGCAGCGTTGAACTGGGGGGGAAAGAGACCCAGTACTTC. Translation gives CSVELGGKETQYF.

The chain is built from TRBV6-5 and TRBJ2-5; perhaps TRBD2 as D (6 bases). The V end lost 6 bases, the J end lost 0 bases, and 11 bases lay between the germline ends. CDR3 length: 14 amino acids. The germline V gene encodes CDR1 MNHEY and CDR2 SVGAGI. The CDR3 loop is CASRHRGNQETQYF. The CDR3 DNA reads TGTGCCAGCAGGCACCGGGGGAACCAAGAGACCCAGTACTTC.

V gene TRBV9 combines with J gene TRBJ1-5, with no clear D. Germline-derived CDR1 and CDR2 are SGDLS and YYNGEE. The CDR3 runs to 15 residues. The V gene lost 6 bases and the J gene lost 4 bases, with 17 bases spanning the gap. The CDR3 DNA reads TGTGCCAGCAATCATGAGGGAGAGGAGAATCAGCCCCAGCATTTT. Its protein is CASNHEGEENQPQHF.

Worth noting for this clone: The identical CDR3 is also encoded by other nucleotide sequences in the sample. V and J are TRBV25-1 and TRBJ2-7; 11 bases match TRBD2. The CDR3 runs 14 residues. Germline assignment: CDR1 MGHDK and CDR2 SYGVNS. Trimming at V came to 2 bases and at J to 4 bases, leaving 1 base not matched to a gene. This CDR3 reads CASSELAGGYEQYF. The DNA for the CDR3 is TGTGCCAGCAGTGAACTAGCGGGAGGATACGAGCAGTACTTC.

This chain joins TRBV9 and TRBJ1-3; D gene unclear. The CDR3 sequence is 14 residues long. Germline V gene lookup returns CDR1 SGDLS and CDR2 YYNGEE. The V end lost 0 bases, the J end lost 3 bases, and 7 bases lay between the germline ends. CDR3 region: CASSVETGGNTIYF. The CDR3 DNA sequence: TGTGCCAGCAGCGTAGAAACGGGTGGAAACACCATATATTTT.